This T cell receptor (beta chain) was captured by sequencing in a study of CD8+ T cells in alopecia areata. Study conclusions and caveats: Resident alphabeta T cells of normal skin are also sequenced in scalp samples. Mice gave a clearer picture of TCR sharing than patients did, possibly for HLA-related reasons. Higher clonality than in normal scalp was seen in lesional scalp, especially alopecia totalis/universalis.

The junction had 8 bases not matched to a gene; V was cut back by 7 bases and J by 6 bases. This CDR3 region has 13 residues. In germline, CDR1 is MNHNY, CDR2 SVGAGI (reference sequence). Isolated RNA was reverse transcribed into cDNA used as the sequencing template. Here immunoSEQ multiplex PCR was the method, and the copy in TCRdb shows in-frame clones only, minus some. The data contain 150,000 to 200,000 clones, around 55% of them singletons. The table lists this clone with a few counts. The antigen remains unidentified. Specimen: CD4+ T cells sorted from blood. V is TRBV6-6 and J is TRBJ1-2, with 7 bases identical to TRBD1. This receptor was identified in a human donor in good health. The CDR3 is CASKPGQKNGYTF. CDR3 bases: TGTGCCAGCAAGCCGGGACAGAAAAATGGCTACACCTTC.